The next 27 T cell receptor beta chains were all read from a single sample in a study of blood T cell repertoires in COVID-19. TCRdb's table, derived via immunoSEQ multiplex PCR, lists solely in-frame clones and lacks some. The table includes about 180,000 clones, around 89% detected once. Sequencing was performed on peripheral blood. The source is a man between 18 and 35 years old who had recovered from COVID-19.

The gene calls are TRBV20-1 and TRBJ2-3, with unresolved D. The ends were cut back, 5 bases at V and 4 bases at J, with 7 bases in the middle. CDR1 DFQATT and CDR2 SNEGSKA come from the germline V gene (reference sequence). This CDR3 spans 11 amino acids. The CDR3, as DNA: TGCAGTGCTGAGTTAGCAGATACGCAGTATTTT. This sequence encodes CSAELADTQYF.

The chain is built from TRBV7-3 and TRBJ2-1; D unclear. Between the trimmed V and J ends, which lost 5 bases and 9 bases, there was a span of 14 bases. This CDR3 is built from 13 residues. Germline loops: CDR1 SGHTA, CDR2 FQGTGA. CDR3 sequence (DNA): TGTGCCAGCAGCCAAAGTCTCGCGAGTGAGCAGTTCTTC. It specifies CASSQSLASEQFF.

As DNA, the CDR3 is TGCGCCAGCAGCTGGAACGGGGAGGCTGAAGCTTTCTTT. As protein: CASSWNGEAEAFF. The chain uses TRBV5-1 and TRBJ1-1, with D unresolved. Trimming removed 3 bases from V and 6 bases from J, with 12 bases in between. Germline V CDR1 and CDR2: SGHRS, YFSETQ. The CDR3 is 13 amino acids.

The gene calls are TRBV7-2 and TRBJ2-3, with 8 bases that match TRBD2. Germline V gene lookup returns CDR1 SGHTA and CDR2 FQGNSA. This CDR3 is 18 amino acids long. The ends lost 1 base at V and 4 bases at J; junction bases unmatched: 13. The CDR3 DNA is TGTGCCAGCAGCTTAGACTTTCGGAGCGGGAGCTGGGCAGATACGCAGTATTTT. It codes for CASSLDFRSGSWADTQYF.

The J gene is TRBJ2-3, the V gene TRBV6-5; no reliable D call. This CDR3 is 13 amino acids long. The germline CDR1 and CDR2 sequences are MNHEY and SVGAGI. Trimming removed 10 bases from V and 6 bases from J, with 17 bases in between. Written as DNA, the CDR3 is TGTGCCATGCCGACTTACTTCACGGATACGCAGTATTTT. Its translation: CAMPTYFTDTQYF.

The gene calls are TRBV27 and TRBJ1-5, with D possibly being TRBD1 (6 bases). Germline assignment: CDR1 MNHEY and CDR2 SMNVEV (reference sequence). There are 15 residues in the CDR3. The ends were cut back, 5 bases at V and 5 bases at J, with 16 bases in the middle. In DNA, the CDR3 is TGTGCCAGCAGTAGAACAGGGCCGGCTTATCAGCCCCAGCATTTT. This gives the protein CASSRTGPAYQPQHF.

On this clone: Within the sample, other DNA sequences also encode this same CDR3. The V call is TRBV7-3, the J call TRBJ2-5; a weak D match, TRBD1 (6 bases). V was pared by 8 bases and J by 5 bases, with 15 bases between. The CDR3 is 13 amino acids. The germline CDR1 and CDR2 sequences are SGHTA and FQGTGA. The CDR3 nucleotides are TGTGCCAGCTCCAGACAGGCCGGGGAGACCCAGTACTTC. Protein sequence: CASSRQAGETQYF.

This clone was observed a handful of times. The chain has TRBV2 and TRBJ1-5; a possible D gene is TRBD1 (5 bases). The ends were cut back, 8 bases at V and 7 bases at J, with 12 bases in the middle. Germline lookup yields CDR1 SNHLY and CDR2 FYNNEI. This CDR3 spans 12 amino acids. The CDR3 protein is CASREEGQPQHF. The CDR3 coding sequence is TGTGCCAGCCGGGAAGAGGGGCAGCCCCAGCATTTT.

V and J are TRBV27 and TRBJ2-6; TRBD2 matches 9 bases. The trim removed 2 bases at V and 0 bases at J, leaving 8 bases unmatched. Germline-derived CDR1 and CDR2 are MNHEY and SMNVEV (reference sequence). This CDR3 is built from 19 residues. CDR3 coding DNA: TGTGCCAGCAGTTTAGTGGCGGGAGGGACATACTCTGGGGCCAACGTCCTGACTTTC. Protein: CASSLVAGGTYSGANVLTF.

V usage is TRBV10-3 and J usage is TRBJ1-1; no clear D gene. CDR3 size: 13 residues. From germline, CDR1 is ENHRY and CDR2 SYGVKD. The ends were cut back, 6 bases at V and 2 bases at J, with 10 bases in the middle. The CDR3 sequence: CAIRVQDNTEAFF. DNA of the CDR3: TGTGCCATCAGGGTGCAGGATAACACTGAAGCTTTCTTT.

The CDR3 reads CASSEKRTGKPYEQYF. Here the CDR3 DNA reads TGCGCCAGCAGTGAGAAACGGACAGGGAAGCCGTACGAGCAGTACTTC. The genes are TRBV10-1 and TRBJ2-7, with 8 bases matching TRBD1. The CDR3 consists of 16 residues. Germline trimming cut 2 bases from V and 4 bases from J; bases unmatched to any gene: 10. Germline V CDR1 and CDR2: WNHNN, SYGVQD (reference sequence).

The CDR3 loop reads CAWRVGSGANVLTF. The CDR3 nucleotides read TGTGCCTGGAGAGTCGGGTCTGGGGCCAACGTCCTGACTTTC. The chain has TRBV30 and TRBJ2-6, with unresolved D. The CDR3 sequence is 14 residues long. V was shortened by 3 bases and J by 1 base, with 7 bases between the two germline ends. Germline assignment: CDR1 GTSNPN and CDR2 SVGIG (reference sequence).

The rearrangement joins TRBV19 to TRBJ2-2; 10 positions agree with TRBD2. Germline loops: CDR1 LNHDA, CDR2 SQIVND (reference sequence). The V segment lost 3 bases and the J segment 5 bases; nucleotides outside the gene matches: 3. CDR3 length: 15 amino acids. Written as DNA, the CDR3 is TGTGCCAGTAGTATTGGGACTAGCGATACCGGGGAGCTGTTTTTT. Translating it yields CASSIGTSDTGELFF.

The rearrangement links TRBV18 to TRBJ2-3, with TRBD2 matching 8 bases. Looked up from germline, CDR1 is KGHSH and CDR2 is LQKENI. The CDR3 covers 16 residues. The V and J ends lost 2 bases and 4 bases, in that order; junction bases with no gene match: 8. The CDR3 DNA reads TGTGCCAGCTCACCAGAGACGGGAGGGCCCTCAGATACGCAGTATTTT. It encodes CASSPETGGPSDTQYF.

This sequence joins TRBV7-9 and TRBJ2-3; D perhaps matches TRBD2 (5 bases). This CDR3 contains 14 residues. CDR1 is SEHNR and CDR2 is FQNEAQ in the germline V gene (reference sequence). V lost 3 bases and J 4 bases, leaving 11 bases between the germline ends. In nucleotides, the CDR3 is TGTGCCAGCAGCTTGGGTACTAGAGCAGATACGCAGTATTTT. Protein sequence: CASSLGTRADTQYF.

This clone was counted only a few times. The chain recombines TRBV30 with TRBJ1-1, with D perhaps matching TRBD1 (5 bases). This CDR3 is built from 15 residues. Germline V gene sequence: CDR1 GTSNPN, CDR2 SVGIG (reference sequence). V was cut by 2 bases and J by 4 bases, with 17 bases left in between. The CDR3 here is CAWSLHPRQGTEAFF. CDR3 in DNA: TGTGCCTGGAGTCTCCACCCGAGGCAGGGCACTGAAGCTTTCTTT.

This clone was found once. The genes are TRBV7-2 and TRBJ2-3, with unresolved D. V lost 5 bases and J 4 bases, leaving 10 bases between the germline ends. Per germline, CDR1 SGHTA and CDR2 FQGNSA. The CDR3 is made up of 13 amino acids. The CDR3 protein is CASSLLPADTQYF. Here the CDR3 DNA reads TGTGCCAGCAGCCTGCTGCCAGCAGATACGCAGTATTTT.

This chain links TRBV5-4 with TRBJ1-2, with a possible D match to TRBD1 (5 bases). The CDR3 has 15 residues. Trimming left V 4 bases short and J 6 bases short, with 19 bases between. Germline values: CDR1 SGHNT, CDR2 YYREEE (reference sequence). CDR3 region: CASSDVGRVSNGYTF. The CDR3 DNA sequence: TGTGCCAGCAGCGATGTGGGCAGGGTCAGTAATGGCTACACCTTC.

This rearrangement joins TRBV7-2 to TRBJ1-2; a weak D match, TRBD1 (5 bases). Trimming took 5 bases from V and 7 from J, leaving 17 bases between them. Germline V gene lookup returns CDR1 SGHTA and CDR2 FQGNSA. The CDR3 is 14 amino acids. The CDR3 nucleotides are TGTGCCAGCAGCGGCCGGGGGGGGGAGGTTGGCTACACCTTC. This codes for CASSGRGGEVGYTF.

The chain links TRBV11-3 to TRBJ1-1, with 10 bases that match TRBD1. V shed 5 bases and J 6 bases; nucleotides not matched to a gene: 12. The germline V gene encodes CDR1 SGHNT and CDR2 YENEEA. This CDR3 is built from 16 residues. The CDR3 bases are TGTGCCAGCAGCCCGGGACAGGGGCCCACCAGGGCTGAAGCTTTCTTT. This translates into CASSPGQGPTRAEAFF. Full variable domain (rest looked up from reference TRBV11-3 and TRBJ1-1): EAGVVQSPRYKIIEKKQPVAFWCNPISGHNTLYWYLQNLGQGPELLIRYENEEAVDDSQLPKDRFSAERLKGVDSTLKIQPAELGDSAVYLCASSPGQGPTRAEAFFGQGTRLTVV.

Of note for this clone: Within the sample, other DNA sequences also encode this same CDR3. CDR3 sequence reads: CASSMGQVNTEAFF. CDR3 in DNA: TGTGCCAGTAGTATGGGGCAGGTTAACACTGAAGCTTTCTTT. The V call is TRBV19, the J call TRBJ1-1, with D possibly matching TRBD1 (5 bases). V lost 3 bases and J lost 2, with 10 bases in between. Germline V gene lookup returns CDR1 LNHDA and CDR2 SQIVND (reference sequence). The CDR3 is 14 amino acids.

V gene TRBV7-2 combines with J gene TRBJ2-3, with 11 bases fitting TRBD2. J was trimmed by 0 bases and V by 0 bases; bases with no gene match: 2. Germline CDR1 SGHTA, CDR2 FQGNSA. The CDR3 has 17 amino acids. The CDR3, as DNA: TGTGCCAGCAGCTTAGCCGGGACTAGCGGTAGCACAGATACGCAGTATTTT. It specifies CASSLAGTSGSTDTQYF.

This chain links TRBV6-6 with TRBJ2-5; the match to TRBD2 covers 9 bases. There are 14 residues in the CDR3. The germline CDR1 and CDR2 sequences are MNHNY and SVGAGI (reference sequence). Trimming cost V 0 bases and J 5 bases; bases outside gene matches: 1. The CDR3 region has the DNA TGTGCCAGCAGTTACTCCCTAGCGGGGGAGACCCAGTACTTC. Amino acid sequence: CASSYSLAGETQYF.

The chain links TRBV5-8 to TRBJ1-2; D possibly corresponds to TRBD1 (5 bases). The V end lost 0 bases, the J end lost 4 bases, and 16 bases lay between the germline ends. The germline V gene encodes CDR1 SGHTS and CDR2 YDEGEE. The CDR3 has 16 residues. This CDR3 reads CASSLAGTGTVYGYTF. In DNA form, the CDR3 reads TGTGCCAGCAGCTTGGCCGGTACAGGAACCGTCTATGGCTACACCTTC.

The genes are TRBV9 and TRBJ2-5, with TRBD2 matching 12 bases. The CDR3 covers 16 residues. The V and J ends lost 4 bases and 1 base, in that order; junction bases with no gene match: 5. The germline V gene encodes CDR1 SGDLS and CDR2 YYNGEE. The CDR3 loop is CASSSGLAGPQETQYF. The DNA for the CDR3 is TGTGCCAGCAGCTCTGGACTAGCGGGACCCCAAGAGACCCAGTACTTC.

This chain links TRBV7-9 with TRBJ2-3; D call uncertain. This CDR3 has 13 residues. Per germline, CDR1 SEHNR and CDR2 FQNEAQ (reference sequence). Trimming shortened V by 6 bases and J by 0 bases, and 7 bases separated the two germline ends. The CDR3 sequence: CASRSSSTDTQYF. DNA for the CDR3: TGTGCCAGCAGGTCCTCTAGCACAGATACGCAGTATTTT.

In DNA form, the CDR3 reads TGTGCCAGTAAGCCGGGACAGGGGATTCAGCCCCAGCATTTT. Amino acid sequence: CASKPGQGIQPQHF. J is TRBJ1-5 and V is TRBV28; 10 nucleotides line up with TRBD1. The CDR3 extends over 14 amino acids. V lost 9 bases, J lost 6 bases, and 8 bases stayed unmatched. The germline V gene has CDR1 MDHEN and CDR2 SYDVKM.